The text below deals with one T cell receptor (beta chain). The CDR3 runs 14 residues. V gave up 0 bases and J gave up 4 bases, with 8 bases separating them. The germline gives CDR1 KGHSH, CDR2 LQKENI. The data are from a study of blood T cell repertoires in COVID-19. TCRdb keeps only in-frame clones here, not all; method: immunoSEQ multiplex PCR. The sample carries around 60,000 clones, 65% to 90% recorded once. This receptor was obtained from a man in his forties with acute or convalescent COVID-19. V and J are TRBV18 and TRBJ2-3; perhaps TRBD1 as D (5 bases). The source material was peripheral blood. CDR3 amino acids: CASSPPGPPDTQYF. The CDR3 nucleotides read TGTGCCAGCTCACCACCGGGGCCCCCAGATACGCAGTATTTT.